This TCR beta chain was sequenced in a study of identical twins. Study-level points and caveats: The more abundant beta clonotypes in cord blood had fewer insertions, and memory repertoires did not show this.

MiXCR was run by TCRdb on the 5' RACE reads, yielding one entry per CDR3 protein. The sample has hundreds of thousands of distinct CDR3 sequences, about 22% seen once; the top ten hold 0.4% to 0.6%. Everyone who donated was a healthy Caucasian. In its sample, this clonotype was seen many times. Its matching antigen is unknown. J gave up 7 bases and V 3 bases, and 8 bases lay outside the gene matches. The CDR3 consists of 14 residues. Per germline, CDR1 SGHRS and CDR2 YFSETQ. These data are also associated with another study on yellow fever vaccine responses in identical twins.

The genes are TRBV5-1 and TRBJ2-7, with 9 bases aligning to TRBD1. The material sequenced was CD4+ T cells sorted from blood. The source is a woman aged 18-29 years in good health. CDR3 amino acids: CASSSGQGLWEQYF. The DNA of the CDR3 is TGCGCCAGCAGCTCGGGACAGGGATTGTGGGAGCAGTACTTC.